This TCR beta chain was profiled in a study of T cell responses to AZD1222 COVID-19 vaccine. Across the study: Samples with a second dose at about 4 or about 12 weeks were pooled together.

The method was immunoSEQ multiplex PCR; TCRdb's version includes in-frame clones alone and lacks a portion of them. Here the sample spans 95,000 to 150,000 clones, 80% to 95% being singletons. Study outcomes and limitations: Clonal diversity was possibly underestimated, and the donors were mostly white British, with more females. Unmutated variant regions are reportedly the target of nearly half of TCRs that are spike-specific. Just a handful of AZD1222 recipients were seropositive at baseline.

Germline assignment: CDR1 LNHDA and CDR2 SQIVND (reference sequence). The V gene lost 7 bases and the J gene lost 5 bases, with 18 bases spanning the gap. The CDR3 consists of 14 residues. Details on this clone: The antigen remains undetermined.

The rearrangement uses TRBV19 and TRBJ2-7, with D perhaps matching TRBD1 (5 bases). The specimen was peripheral blood, collected on day 0 of AZD1222 vaccination. The source is an adult in good health. In DNA form, the CDR3 reads TGTGCCAGTAACGACGGCCCAGGGTATCACGAGCAGTACTTC. Translated: CASNDGPGYHEQYF.